This T cell receptor (beta chain) was sequenced for a study of breast tumors, draining lymph nodes, adjacent tissues. Study-level points and caveats: The data were judged consistent with most tumor T cells coming from lymph node and expanding in tumor. Luminal-like breast cancer showed significantly higher tumor–nontumor repertoire similarity than basal-like.

The CDR3 spans 15 residues. Per germline, CDR1 SGDLS and CDR2 YYNGEE. V lost 2 bases and J 8 bases, leaving 14 bases between the germline ends. Samples came from axillary lymph nodes draining the breast cancer. This clonotype appeared many times. The antigen remains unidentified. TCRdb processed the multiplex PCR reads anew with MiXCR; each CDR3 protein has one entry. The sample contains some 120,000 distinct CDR3 sequences, nearly 20% of which appear only once. Input material: axillary lymph node tissue. This chain joins TRBV9 and TRBJ1-6, with a weak D call TRBD1 (5 bases). This receptor was identified in a female donor with breast cancer. Some clones in this sample may be carry-over from other donors' samples. The CDR3 sequence is CASSVSGTADSPLHF. The CDR3 region has the DNA TGTGCCAGCAGCGTCAGTGGGACGGCCGATTCACCCCTCCACTTT.